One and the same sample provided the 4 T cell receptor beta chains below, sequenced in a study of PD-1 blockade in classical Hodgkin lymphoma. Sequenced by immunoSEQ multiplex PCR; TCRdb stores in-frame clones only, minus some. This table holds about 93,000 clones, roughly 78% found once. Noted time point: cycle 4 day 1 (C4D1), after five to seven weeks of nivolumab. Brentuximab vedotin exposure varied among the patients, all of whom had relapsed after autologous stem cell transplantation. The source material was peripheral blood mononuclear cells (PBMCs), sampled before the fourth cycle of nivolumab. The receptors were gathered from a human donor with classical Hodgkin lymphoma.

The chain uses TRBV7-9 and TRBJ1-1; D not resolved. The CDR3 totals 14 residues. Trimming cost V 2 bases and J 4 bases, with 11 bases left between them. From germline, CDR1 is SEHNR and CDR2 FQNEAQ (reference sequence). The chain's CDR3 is CASSLFGSTTEAFF. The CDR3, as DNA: TGTGCCAGCAGCTTATTTGGATCGACCACTGAAGCTTTCTTT. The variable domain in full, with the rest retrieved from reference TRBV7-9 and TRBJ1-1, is DTGVSQNPRHKITKRGQNVTFRCDPISEHNRLYWYRQTLGQGPEFLTYFQNEAQLEKSRLLSDRFSAERPKGSFSTLEIQRTEQGDSAMYLCASSLFGSTTEAFFGQGTRLTVV.

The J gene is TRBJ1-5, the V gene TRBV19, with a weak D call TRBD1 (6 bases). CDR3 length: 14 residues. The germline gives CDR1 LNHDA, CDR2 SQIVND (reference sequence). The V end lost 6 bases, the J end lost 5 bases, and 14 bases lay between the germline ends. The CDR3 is CASSPTGYDQPQHF. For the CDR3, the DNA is TGTGCCAGTAGCCCAACAGGGTACGATCAGCCCCAGCATTTT.

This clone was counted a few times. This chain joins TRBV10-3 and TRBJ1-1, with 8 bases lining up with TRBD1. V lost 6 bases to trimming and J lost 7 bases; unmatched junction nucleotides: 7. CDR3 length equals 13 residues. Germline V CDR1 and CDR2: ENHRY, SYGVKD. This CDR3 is CAIRRGTGGEAFF. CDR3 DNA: TGTGCCATCAGGAGGGGGACAGGCGGTGAAGCTTTCTTT.

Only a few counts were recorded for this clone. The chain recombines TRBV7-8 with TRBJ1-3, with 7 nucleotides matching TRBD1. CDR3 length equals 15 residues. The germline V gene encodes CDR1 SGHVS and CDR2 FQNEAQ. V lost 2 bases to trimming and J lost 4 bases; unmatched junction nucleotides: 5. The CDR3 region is CASSLTGQPGNTIYF. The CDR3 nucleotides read TGTGCCAGCAGCTTAACGGGACAGCCGGGAAACACCATATATTTT.